This T cell receptor beta chain was recorded in a study of early T cells in non-severe SARS-CoV-2 infection. Study details: The input, bulk RNA from unsorted whole blood, was sequenced, and chains were unpaired. The study, taken as a whole, reports: Clonotype matching in VDJdb favored anti-spike CD8 responses and did not capture private and CD4 specificities.

Germline lookup yields CDR1 KGHSH and CDR2 LQKENI. V lost 3 bases to trimming and J lost 5 bases; unmatched junction nucleotides: 8. CDR3 length: 15 amino acids. This clonotype was recorded a few times. The target antigen is unknown. Separate cDNA molecules each had unique molecular identifiers attached to them. From the 5' RACE reads, TCRdb called clonotypes with MiXCR, one entry per CDR3 protein. This table holds tens of thousands of distinct CDR3 sequences, around 12% found once. This chain connects TRBV18 to TRBJ2-7; 9 nucleotides agree with TRBD1. This TCR derives from an adult who was a healthcare worker with PCR-confirmed SARS-CoV-2 infection or an uninfected control (not recorded which). The sequences come from whole blood, collected at baseline. CDR3 in DNA: TGTGCCAGCTCACCCCGGACAGGGGAAGCGCACGAGCAGTACTTC. Protein: CASSPRTGEAHEQYF.